This T cell receptor beta chain was documented in a study of T cell responses to AZD1222 COVID-19 vaccine. Of note for this clone: Its antigen is unidentified.

General study findings and limits: Of the AZD1222 recipients, only 6 or 7 were seropositive at baseline.

The CDR3 consists of 13 residues. V was shortened by 4 bases and J by 2 bases, with 9 bases between the two germline ends. CDR1 and CDR2 (germline): SGHNT, YYREEE (reference sequence). Sequenced by immunoSEQ multiplex PCR; TCRdb stores in-frame clones only, minus some. Of tens of thousands of clones in the sample, about 80% were seen once. Here the sequenced sample was peripheral blood, taken 28 days after the second AZD1222 dose. The V gene is TRBV5-4, the J gene TRBJ1-2, with D perhaps matching TRBD1 (5 bases). This clonotype was obtained from an adult who received the AZD1222 COVID-19 vaccine. CDR3 nucleotide sequence: TGTGCCAGCAGCCTGGGGGGGAACTATGGCTACACCTTC. Translation: CASSLGGNYGYTF.